The entry that follows covers one T cell receptor (beta chain) sequence. These data are taken from a study of blood T cell repertoires in COVID-19. The wider study: Acute and convalescent COVID-19 specimens originated in the United States, Italy and Spain.

CDR1 and CDR2 (germline): SQVTM, ANQGSEA. The CDR3 spans 13 residues. Trimming took 6 bases from V and 0 from J; bases not matched to a gene: 4. TCRdb's table, derived via immunoSEQ multiplex PCR, lists solely in-frame clones and lacks some. The profile shows around 28,000 clones, about 90% of them singletons. Sequenced material: peripheral blood. V is TRBV29-1 and J is TRBJ2-7, with 8 bases fitting TRBD1. The receptor comes from a human donor in a cohort sampled during active COVID-19. This CDR3 is CSVGQGVSYEQYF. CDR3 nucleotide sequence: TGCAGCGTCGGACAGGGAGTCTCCTACGAGCAGTACTTC.